One T cell receptor beta chain is described in this entry. Antigen: not known. TCRdb re-analysed the 5' RACE reads in MiXCR, keeping a single row per CDR3 protein. The sample consists of around 600,000 distinct CDR3 sequences, 9% to 15% of them appearing once. The data derive from a study of T cells after yellow fever vaccination. Whole-study context: Preparing low-cell-number fractions relied on SMART-Seq v4 Ultra Low Input.

General study results and limits: Most clones from primary vaccination were detected again post-booster (about 96% CD4, more than 85% CD8). Abundant bulk-population clonotypes could contaminate the FACS-sorted repertoires.

In germline, CDR1 is MDHEN, CDR2 SYDVKM. The V end lost 7 bases, the J end lost 4 bases, and 11 bases lay between the germline ends. CDR3 length: 12 amino acids. The J gene is TRBJ2-7, the V gene TRBV28; TRBD2 is a possible D gene (6 bases). The sample consisted of PBMCs, taken on the day of the yellow fever booster vaccination. The TCR comes from a man younger than 45 who received the YFV17D yellow fever vaccine. The CDR3 DNA sequence: TGTGCCAGCACCGGGACTCGGTACGAGCAGTACTTC. This codes for CASTGTRYEQYF.